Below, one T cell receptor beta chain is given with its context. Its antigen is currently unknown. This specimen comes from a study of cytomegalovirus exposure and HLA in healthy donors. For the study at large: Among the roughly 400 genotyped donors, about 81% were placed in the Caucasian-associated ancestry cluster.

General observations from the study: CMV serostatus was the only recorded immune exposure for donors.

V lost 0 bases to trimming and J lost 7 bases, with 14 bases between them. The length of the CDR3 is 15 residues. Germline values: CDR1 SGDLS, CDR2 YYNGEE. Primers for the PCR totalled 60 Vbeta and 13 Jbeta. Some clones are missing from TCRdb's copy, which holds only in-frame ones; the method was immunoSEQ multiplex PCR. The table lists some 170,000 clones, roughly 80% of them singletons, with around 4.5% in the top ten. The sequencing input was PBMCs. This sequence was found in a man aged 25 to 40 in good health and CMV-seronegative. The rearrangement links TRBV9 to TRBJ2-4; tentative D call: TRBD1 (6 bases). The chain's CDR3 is CASSVDGGRGNIQYF. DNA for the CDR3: TGTGCCAGCAGCGTAGATGGGGGAAGGGGGAACATTCAGTACTTC.